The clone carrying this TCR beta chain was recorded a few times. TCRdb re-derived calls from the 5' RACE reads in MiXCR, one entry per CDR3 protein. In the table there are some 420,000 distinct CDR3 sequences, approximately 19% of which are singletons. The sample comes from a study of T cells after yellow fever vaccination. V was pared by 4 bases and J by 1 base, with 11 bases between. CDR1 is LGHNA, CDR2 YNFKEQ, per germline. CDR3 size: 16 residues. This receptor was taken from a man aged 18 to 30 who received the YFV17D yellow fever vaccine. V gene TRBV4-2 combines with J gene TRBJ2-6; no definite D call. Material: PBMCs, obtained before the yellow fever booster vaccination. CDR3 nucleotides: TGTGCCAGCAGCCGAGAACTTGTGTCTGGGGCCAACGTCCTGACTTTC. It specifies CASSRELVSGANVLTF.